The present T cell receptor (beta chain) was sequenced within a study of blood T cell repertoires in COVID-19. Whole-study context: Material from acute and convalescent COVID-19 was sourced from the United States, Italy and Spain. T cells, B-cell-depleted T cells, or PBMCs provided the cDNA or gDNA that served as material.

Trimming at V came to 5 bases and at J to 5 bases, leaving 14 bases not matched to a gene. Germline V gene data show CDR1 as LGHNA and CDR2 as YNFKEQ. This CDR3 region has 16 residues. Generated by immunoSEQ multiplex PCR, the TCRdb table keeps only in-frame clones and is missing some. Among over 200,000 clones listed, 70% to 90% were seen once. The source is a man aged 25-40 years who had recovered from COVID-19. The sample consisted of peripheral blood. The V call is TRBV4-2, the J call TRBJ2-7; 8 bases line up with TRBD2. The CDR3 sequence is CASSTILAVDPHEQYF. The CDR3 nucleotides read TGTGCCAGCAGCACCATACTAGCGGTGGATCCCCACGAGCAGTACTTC.